This T cell receptor beta chain was retrieved from a study of OX40 agonist ivuxolimab in advanced cancers. Notes on the study in general: Part of the nonresponder group also had normalized T-cell clonal expansion that was low. At doses 0.1 to 3.0 mg/kg, CD4+ and CD8+ clones expanded.

This clone has only one observation. Antigen specificity is unknown. Clones were sequenced by immunoSEQ multiplex PCR, and TCRdb holds only the in-frame ones, with some missing. Here the sample spans tens of thousands of clones, around nine tenths being singletons. Germline lookup yields CDR1 LNHDA and CDR2 SQIVND (reference sequence). V was pared by 8 bases and J by 0 bases, with 11 bases between. The CDR3 is 15 amino acids. The chain has TRBV19 and TRBJ2-6; D is uncertain. This specimen consisted of CD4+ or CD8+ T cells sorted from blood, obtained in a trial of the OX40 agonist ivuxolimab. The sequence was obtained from an adult with an advanced solid tumor such as melanoma, head and neck, liver or kidney cancer. The CDR3 bases are TGTGCCAGTTCTCCGGAAGGCTCTGGGGCCAACGTCCTGACTTTC. It codes for CASSPEGSGANVLTF. The variable domain in full, completed from reference TRBV19 and TRBJ2-6, reads DGGITQSPKYLFRKEGQNVTLSCEQNLNHDAMYWYRQDPGQGLRLIYYSQIVNDFQKGDIAEGYSVSREKKESFPLTVTSAQKNPTAFYLCASSPEGSGANVLTFGAGSRLTVL.